The T cell receptor beta chain under discussion was sequenced for a study of T cell changes during pregnancy in multiple sclerosis. The method was immunoSEQ multiplex PCR; TCRdb's version includes in-frame clones alone and lacks a portion of them. The repertoire holds roughly 76,000 clones, with about 90% as singletons. CDR1 is SGHDT and CDR2 is YYEEEE in the germline V gene. The ends were cut back, 1 base at V and 2 bases at J, with 12 bases in the middle. This CDR3 has 15 amino acids. The chain recombines TRBV5-6 with TRBJ1-2; no reliable D call. This TCR was sampled from a female donor with multiple sclerosis, enrolled in a pregnancy study. The sample consisted of CD4+ T cells from peripheral blood mononuclear cells, taken after pregnancy. The CDR3 DNA is TGTGCCAGCAGCTTGTTTGGCAGGATAAACTATGGCTACACCTTC. It is translated as CASSLFGRINYGYTF.